This T cell receptor beta chain derives from a study of cytomegalovirus exposure and HLA in healthy donors. As to this clone: Its specificity is not known.

Study-wide findings and caveats: A later analysis found TCR association rates differed by HLA locus, highest for DRB1 and lowest for HLA-C. The authors later linked a missense DCLRE1C variant to TCR beta V- and J-gene trimming. For most TCR beta V segments, an earlier analysis put the productive rate at about 90% or about 30% of the time.

Amplification used 60 Vbeta primers and 13 Jbeta primers. The table came from immunoSEQ multiplex PCR; TCRdb's copy has only in-frame clones and leaves some out. The data show about 170,000 clones, with approximately 71% seen just once and around 1.5% held by the top ten. The sequenced sample was PBMCs. This receptor was taken from a girl aged 5-17 years in good health and CMV-seronegative.

Here the CDR3 reads CASSRTDSYEQYF. The CDR3 coding sequence is TGTGCCAGCAGCCGTACCGACAGCTACGAGCAGTACTTC. The rearrangement links TRBV7-6 to TRBJ2-7, with TRBD1 as a possible D gene (5 bases). The CDR3 length is 13 residues. V was clipped by 5 bases and J by 3 bases, with 11 bases between them. Germline values: CDR1 SGHVS, CDR2 FNYEAQ.